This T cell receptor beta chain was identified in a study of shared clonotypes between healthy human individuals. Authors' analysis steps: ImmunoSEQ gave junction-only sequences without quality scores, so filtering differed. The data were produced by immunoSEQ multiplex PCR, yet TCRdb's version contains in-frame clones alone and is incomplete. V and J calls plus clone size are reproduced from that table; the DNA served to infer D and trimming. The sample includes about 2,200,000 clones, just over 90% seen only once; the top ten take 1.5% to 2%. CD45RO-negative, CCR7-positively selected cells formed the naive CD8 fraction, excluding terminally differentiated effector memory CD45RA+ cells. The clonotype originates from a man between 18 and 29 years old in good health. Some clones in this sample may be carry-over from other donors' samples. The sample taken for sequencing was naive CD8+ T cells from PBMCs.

The DNA of the CDR3 is TGTGCCAGCTCACCACCGAGACTAGCGGGGACCTCCGGAGAGACCCAGTACTTC. It is translated as CASSPPRLAGTSGETQYF. The rearrangement links TRBV18 to TRBJ2-5, with TRBD2 identical over 11 bases. V lost 0 bases and J lost 4; bases outside the gene matches: 10. The CDR3 is made up of 18 amino acids. The germline CDR1 and CDR2 sequences are KGHSH and LQKENI.